A few counts support the clone carrying this T cell receptor (beta chain). This record comes from a study of blood T cells in healthy people across ages. The V gene's germline CDR1 is LGHNA and CDR2 YNFKEQ. The V and J ends lost 0 bases and 3 bases respectively, with 11 bases between them. The CDR3 is made up of 16 amino acids. Then a second PCR, running roughly 7 to 11 cycles, was carried out with a sample-barcoded 5' primer and a J-beta primer mix. TCRdb re-derived calls from the 5' RACE reads in MiXCR, one entry per CDR3 protein. The sample contains roughly 1.6 million distinct CDR3 sequences, 30% to 35% of which appear only once. They isolated at least 6 million PBMCs from each sample. The amount of total RNA extracted per sample was at least 6 micrograms.

The source material was blood. The chain couples TRBV4-2 to TRBJ2-2; D perhaps matches TRBD1 (5 bases). The TCR sequence derives from a woman aged 30 to 39 in good health. The CDR3 is CASSQEAGPYTGELFF. CDR3 bases: TGTGCCAGCAGCCAAGAAGCAGGGCCCTACACCGGGGAGCTGTTTTTT.